Sequencing of this TCR beta chain was carried out in a study of STAT3 mutations in large granular lymphocyte leukemia. Study results and caveats: After therapy, about 35% of the 18 patients switched clonotypes, all new clones STAT3 wild type. In T-cell large granular lymphocyte leukemia, about half of patients showed multiple immunodominant subclonotypes.

V lost 5 bases, J lost 3 bases, and 11 bases lay in between. The CDR3 sequence is 13 residues long. The germline V gene has CDR1 MNHEY and CDR2 SVGAGI. Some clones are missing from TCRdb's copy, which holds only in-frame ones; the method was immunoSEQ multiplex PCR. The sample has 4,500 to 5,500 clones, just over 70% seen once; the top ten hold roughly 48%. Notes on this clone: The antigen remains undetermined.

This rearrangement joins TRBV6-5 to TRBJ2-7, with no clear D. This receptor was identified in a human donor with T large granular lymphocyte leukemia. Some clones in this sample may be carry-over from other donors' samples. The sample was PBMCs. The CDR3 DNA reads as TGTGCCAGCAGTCGCCAATCCAGCTACGAGCAGTACTTC. This translates into CASSRQSSYEQYF.